Reported below is one T cell receptor beta chain. No antigen is known for it. This entry comes from a study of cytomegalovirus exposure and HLA in healthy donors. V dropped 8 bases and J dropped 3 bases, with 14 bases sitting between them. CDR3 size: 13 residues. The V gene's germline CDR1 is MNHNS and CDR2 SASEGT. General observations from the study: There were a few CMV-associated chains whose specificity for CMV antigens was confirmed in vitro. In a later analysis, several top co-occurrence clusters appeared linked to parvovirus B19, influenza, CMV and Epstein-Barr virus.

Both 60 Vbeta primers and 13 Jbeta primers went into the PCR. Assay: immunoSEQ multiplex PCR; the TCRdb copy retains only in-frame clones and omits some. Found here are roughly 60,000 clones; the top ten clones hold approximately 4%. The sample taken for sequencing was PBMCs. The chain employs TRBV6-1 and TRBJ2-7, with a tentative D call TRBD1 (5 bases). The receptor comes from a young woman in good health and CMV-seronegative. The CDR3 spells CASRSRQGYEQYF. In DNA form, the CDR3 reads TGTGCCAGCCGAAGCAGGCAGGGCTACGAGCAGTACTTC.